A single count supports the clone carrying this TCR beta chain. The target antigen is unknown. Since the CDR3 does not end with the conserved phenylalanine or tryptophan, this likely comes from a read error. The CDR3 totals 14 residues. Germline lookup yields CDR1 SGHAT and CDR2 FQNNGV. Between the trimmed V and J ends, which lost 4 bases and 8 bases, there was a span of 18 bases. For each extraction, RNA and DNA were obtained together from approximately 20-30 mg of unsorted bulk tissue. These data belong to a study of tumor-infiltrating lymphocytes in primary liver carcinoma. Study information: The patients comprised men and women between the ages of 30 and 69 years. The study reported T1-T3 N0M0 tumors spanning 4.2 to 10 cm. Whole-study findings and limits: Lower overlap was observed for tumor-adjacent and tumor-blood pairs relative to tumor region pairs. A fraction of only about 7-25% of top clones appeared in all five tumor regions.

Researchers generated TCR beta cDNA from approximately 500 ng of total RNA, relying on a constant-region primer. TCR beta libraries came from three nested multiplex PCR rounds using slightly modified ARM-PCR. In the first two PCR rounds, TRBV1-TRBV30 forward primers were paired with a C-beta reverse primer, and each round lasted approximately 10 cycles. TCRdb reprocessed the multiplex PCR reads via MiXCR and lists one record per CDR3 protein. Here the sample spans roughly 100,000 distinct CDR3 sequences, around two thirds being singletons. The genes are TRBV11-2 and TRBJ2-7; D is possibly TRBD1 (5 bases). This TCR was recovered from an older woman with primary liver carcinoma and hepatitis B virus infection. The sample consisted of liver tumor tissue from sampling region 5. Noted subset: tumor region T5, tumor centre. The CDR3 loop reads CASSSNRRVLKQYL. In nucleotides, the CDR3 is TGTGCCAGCAGCTCCAACCGCAGGGTTCTCAAGCAGTACCTG.